This TCR beta chain was obtained from a study of CD8+CD57+ T cells in acquired aplastic anemia. Across the study: Isolated CD4+ and CD8+ cells, once sorted, yielded DNA averaging about 3.4 ug. CD4+ reads averaged roughly 9.9 million in healthy donors.

This clonotype was recorded only once. What it binds is unknown. Germline V gives CDR1 SGDLS, CDR2 YYNGEE. The CDR3 has 16 amino acids. With 3 bases removed from V and 10 bases from J, the gap between germline ends came to 24 bases. Genomic DNA was employed as the template in profiling TCR beta VDJ and CDR3. TCRdb re-derived calls from the reads in MiXCR, one entry per CDR3 protein. The table has hundreds of thousands of distinct CDR3 sequences, 55% to 75% seen once; the top ten hold 3% to 5%. Study outcomes and limitations: Patients and controls shared 25 to 35 CD8+ CDR3 sequences, which appeared highly expressed in patients and within their immunodominant clones. Controls and patients did not differ significantly in CD8+ Simpson's diversity.

The chain has TRBV9 and TRBJ2-3; D might be TRBD1 or TRBD2, each matching 5 bases. The TCR was taken from a human donor in good health, serving as a control. Sequencing input: sorted CD4+, CD8+, or CD8+CD57+ T cells (not recorded which) from PBMCs. CDR3: CASSASGRVYEQSQYF. Written as DNA, the CDR3 is TGTGCCAGCAGCGCGTCGGGGCGAGTCTACGAGCAGTCGCAGTATTTT.